This T cell receptor beta chain was recorded in a study of blood T cells in healthy people across ages. Germline V gene sequence: CDR1 LGHDT, CDR2 YNNKEL (reference sequence). The CDR3 runs to 16 residues. Trimming took off 2 bases at V and 0 bases at J, with 10 bases between the two ends. On this clonotype itself: Its target is unknown.

With a J-beta primer mix and a sample-barcoded 5' primer, a second PCR ran roughly 7 to 11 cycles. Any given sample supplied a minimum of 2.5 million CDR3-containing paired-end reads. Each CDR3 protein is one row after TCRdb ran MiXCR on the 5' RACE reads. The sample gives 1.4 million or so distinct CDR3 sequences, about 42% of which show up once; around 4% is in the top ten. Study results and caveats: In long-lived donors, naive CD4+ cell counts and diversity exceeded those of aged donors.

The clonotype was recovered from a woman under 30 in good health. J is TRBJ2-2 and V is TRBV3-1; tentatively, D is TRBD1 (6 bases). Sequenced material: blood. The DNA for the CDR3 is TGTGCCAGCAGCCAAACCGGGACAACGAACACCGGGGAGCTGTTTTTT. Translating it yields CASSQTGTTNTGELFF.